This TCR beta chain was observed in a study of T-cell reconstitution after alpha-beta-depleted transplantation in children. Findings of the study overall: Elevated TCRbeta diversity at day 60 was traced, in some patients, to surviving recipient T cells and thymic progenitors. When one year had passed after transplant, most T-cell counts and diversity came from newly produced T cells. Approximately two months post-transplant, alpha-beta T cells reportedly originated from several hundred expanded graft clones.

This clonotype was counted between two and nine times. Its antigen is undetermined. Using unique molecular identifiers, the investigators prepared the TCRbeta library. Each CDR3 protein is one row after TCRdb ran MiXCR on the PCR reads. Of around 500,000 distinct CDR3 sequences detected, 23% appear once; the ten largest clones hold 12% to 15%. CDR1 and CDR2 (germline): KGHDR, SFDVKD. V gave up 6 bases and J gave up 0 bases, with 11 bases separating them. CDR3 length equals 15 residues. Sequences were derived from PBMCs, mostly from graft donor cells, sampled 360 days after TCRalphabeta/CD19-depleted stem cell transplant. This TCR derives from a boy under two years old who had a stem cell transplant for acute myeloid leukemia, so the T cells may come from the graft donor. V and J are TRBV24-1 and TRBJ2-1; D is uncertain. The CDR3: CATSTRWSSYNEQFF. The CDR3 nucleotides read TGTGCCACCAGTACCCGCTGGAGCTCCTACAATGAGCAGTTCTTC.